A single sample gave rise to the 19 T cell receptor beta chains below, sequenced in a study of PD-1 blockade in classical Hodgkin lymphoma (dated by TCRdb to about 2020). To prepare the library, the immunoSEQ multiplex PCR assay was applied. TCRdb mirrors the immuneACCESS table, restricted to in-frame sequences. Some clones are absent from its copies; in checked studies, under half trace to an unresolved V gene, and the reason for the others is unknown. The sample data list approximately 98,000 clones, and 89% of these were observed just once. The top ten constitute less than 20% of the sample. Reading the label with the study, this specimen's time point is: cycle 2 day 1 (C2D1) of nivolumab. All trial patients had relapsed after autologous stem cell transplantation, with cohorts A, B and C differing in prior brentuximab vedotin exposure. This material consisted of peripheral blood mononuclear cells (PBMCs), taken before the second cycle of nivolumab. These receptors all stem from a human donor with classical Hodgkin lymphoma.

The chain recombines TRBV9 with TRBJ2-3, with D possibly being TRBD1 (6 bases). The germline V gene has CDR1 SGDLS and CDR2 YYNGEE. CDR3 length: 14 residues. With 4 bases removed from V and 3 bases from J, the gap between germline ends came to 12 bases. CDR3 DNA sequence: TGTGCCAGCAGCTCCGGGACATCGACAGATACGCAGTATTTT. This translates into CASSSGTSTDTQYF.

The CDR3 nucleotides read TGTGCCAGCAGCTTTGGGGACAGGGGGACCTACGAGCAGTACTTC. This gives the protein CASSFGDRGTYEQYF. The rearrangement uses TRBV7-6 and TRBJ2-7; 11 nucleotides line up with TRBD1. Germline lookup yields CDR1 SGHVS and CDR2 FNYEAQ. The CDR3 is 15 amino acids. V was pared by 3 bases and J by 2 bases, with 3 bases of the junction left unmatched.

The chain uses TRBV28 and TRBJ1-5; D is unresolved. V lost 6 bases and J 6 bases, leaving 9 bases between the germline ends. The CDR3 contains 12 residues. The V gene's germline CDR1 is MDHEN and CDR2 SYDVKM. The DNA of the CDR3 is TGTGCCAGCAGGGATCAGTTTCAGCCCCAGCATTTT. Amino acids: CASRDQFQPQHF.

V is TRBV4-3 and J is TRBJ1-1; TRBD1 is a possible D gene (5 bases). Trimming removed 0 bases from V and 5 bases from J, with 10 bases in between. Germline V lookup: CDR1 LGHNA, CDR2 YSLEER. CDR3 size: 14 residues. DNA for the CDR3: TGCGCCAGCAGCCAAGATTCTCGGGGGACTGAAGCTTTCTTT. This codes for CASSQDSRGTEAFF.

The CDR3 nucleotides are TGTGCCAGCAGCTTAGACCCAGGGTTGGGTAACGGCTACACCTTC. This codes for CASSLDPGLGNGYTF. J is TRBJ1-2 and V is TRBV7-2; tentatively, D is TRBD1 (5 bases). V was pared by 1 base and J by 8 bases, with 17 bases between. CDR3 length equals 15 residues. Germline CDR1 reads SGHTA; CDR2 reads FQGNSA.

The chain carries TRBV29-1 and TRBJ1-1; D remains ambiguous. There are 14 residues in the CDR3. CDR1 and CDR2 from the germline V gene are SQVTM and ANQGSEA. Trimming took 5 bases from V and 4 from J, leaving 17 bases between them. The CDR3 DNA is TGCAGCGTTAACCGGGCCGGTCTGGGCACTGAAGCTTTCTTT. It is translated as CSVNRAGLGTEAFF.

The chain combines TRBV29-1 with TRBJ1-4, with a possible D match to TRBD1 (5 bases). The CDR3 sequence is 17 residues long. Germline V gene sequence: CDR1 SQVTM, CDR2 ANQGSEA. Trimming shortened V by 5 bases and J by 8 bases, and 27 bases separated the two germline ends. CDR3 coding DNA: TGCAGCGTTCTCGTTGTGTTTTCGGGACGGAACCCGGAAAAACTGTTTTTT. Translation gives CSVLVVFSGRNPEKLFF. Supplemented by reference TRBV29-1 and TRBJ1-4, the full variable domain reads SAVISQKPSRDICQRGTSLTIQCQVDSQVTMMFWYRQQPGQSLTLIATANQGSEATYESGFVIDKFPISRPNLTFSTLTVSNMSPEDSSIYLCSVLVVFSGRNPEKLFFGSGTQLSVL.

The gene calls are TRBV7-6 and TRBJ2-5; 7 nucleotides align to TRBD1. The germline CDR1 and CDR2 sequences are SGHVS and FNYEAQ. J gave up 3 bases and V 0 bases, and 7 bases lay outside the gene matches. The CDR3 is 16 residues long. CDR3 DNA: TGTGCCAGCAGCTTAGCCCCAGCCGGGACAGAAGAGACCCAGTACTTC. It is translated as CASSLAPAGTEETQYF.

The chain is built from TRBV28 and TRBJ1-5; D remains unclear. Germline V CDR1 and CDR2: MDHEN, SYDVKM. The CDR3 length is 13 residues. V lost 3 bases and J lost 3, with 6 bases in between. This CDR3 is CASSLPPNQPQHF. DNA for the CDR3: TGTGCCAGCAGTTTGCCGCCCAATCAGCCCCAGCATTTT.

Written as DNA, the CDR3 is TGCGCCAGCAGCACAGGACAGGGTGGCAATCAGCCCCAGCATTTT. Protein: CASSTGQGGNQPQHF. The J gene is TRBJ1-5, the V gene TRBV5-1; 8 nucleotides match TRBD1. The CDR3 has 15 amino acids. Trimming took 4 bases from V and 2 from J; bases not matched to a gene: 5. Germline lookup yields CDR1 SGHRS and CDR2 YFSETQ.

The V gene is TRBV7-2, the J gene TRBJ2-6; D may be TRBD1 (5 bases). This CDR3 has 15 amino acids. The germline V gene has CDR1 SGHTA and CDR2 FQGNSA. Deletions cut 1 base from V and 1 base from J, with 5 bases between. The CDR3 bases are TGTGCCAGCAGCTTAGAGGGGTCTGGGGCCAACGTCCTGACTTTC. Translating it yields CASSLEGSGANVLTF. Filled out from reference TRBV7-2 and TRBJ2-6, the complete variable domain reads GAGVSQSPSNKVTEKGKDVELRCDPISGHTALYWYRQSLGQGLEFLIYFQGNSAPDKSGLPSDRFSAERTGGSVSTLTIQRTQQEDSAVYLCASSLEGSGANVLTFGAGSRLTVL.

This clone was seen more than once but under ten times. The chain couples TRBV11-2 to TRBJ1-5; no clear D. The CDR3 has 14 residues. The germline V and J ends were trimmed by 4 bases and 2 bases, with 9 bases remaining between them. Germline V gene data show CDR1 as SGHAT and CDR2 as FQNNGV. The DNA of the CDR3 is TGTGCCAGCAGCTCCCTCCGGGGCAATCAGCCCCAGCATTTT. This encodes CASSSLRGNQPQHF.

CDR3 residues: CAIRDYNEQFF. The DNA for the CDR3 is TGTGCCATCAGAGACTACAATGAGCAGTTCTTC. This chain connects TRBV10-3 to TRBJ2-1; D unresolved. This CDR3 is built from 11 residues. The germline V gene encodes CDR1 ENHRY and CDR2 SYGVKD. V shed 6 bases and J shed 3 bases, with 3 bases lying between them.

The chain carries TRBV4-2 and TRBJ2-2, with unresolved D. The CDR3 spans 14 residues. The ends were cut back, 0 bases at V and 5 bases at J, with 7 bases in the middle. Per germline, CDR1 LGHNA and CDR2 YNFKEQ. The CDR3 is CASSQEMSTGELFF. The CDR3 DNA reads TGTGCCAGCAGCCAAGAAATGTCGACCGGGGAGCTGTTTTTT.

The chain employs TRBV6-5 and TRBJ2-1, with 10 bases identical to TRBD2. This CDR3 has 15 amino acids. The germline CDR1 and CDR2 sequences are MNHEY and SVGAGI. J lost 4 bases, V lost 5 bases, and 5 bases had no gene match. CDR3: CASSPLAGAYNEQFF. The CDR3 DNA reads TGTGCCAGCAGTCCTCTAGCGGGAGCTTACAATGAGCAGTTCTTC.

The chain uses TRBV30 and TRBJ2-7, with D hard to call. The CDR3 sequence is 13 residues long. Trimming took off 0 bases at V and 7 bases at J, with 13 bases between the two ends. CDR1 GTSNPN and CDR2 SVGIG come from the germline V gene (reference sequence). The CDR3 sequence is CAWSVLNPGEQYF. CDR3 DNA sequence: TGTGCCTGGAGTGTACTAAATCCCGGAGAGCAGTACTTC. Full variable domain (remainder filled in from reference TRBV30 and TRBJ2-7): SQTIHQWPATLVQPVGSPLSLECTVEGTSNPNLYWYRQAAGRGLQLLFYSVGIGQISSEVPQNLSASRPQDRQFILSSKKLLLSDSGFYLCAWSVLNPGEQYFGPGTRLTVT.

The CDR3 loop reads CASRADRGRGNQPQHF. The CDR3 DNA sequence: TGTGCCAGTAGGGCTGATCGGGGAAGAGGCAATCAGCCCCAGCATTTT. This chain uses TRBV19 with TRBJ1-5; D is unclear. There are 16 residues in the CDR3. The germline CDR1 and CDR2 sequences are LNHDA and SQIVND (reference sequence). The V end was cut by 6 bases, the J end by 2 bases, with 17 bases between.

The chain carries TRBV19 and TRBJ2-5; D call uncertain. CDR1 and CDR2 from the germline V gene are LNHDA and SQIVND (reference sequence). This CDR3 region has 14 residues. Trimming took 3 bases from V and 5 from J, leaving 13 bases between them. In DNA, the CDR3 is TGTGCCAGTAGTATCCTTGGTGGGCGGGAGACCCAGTACTTC. It translates to CASSILGGRETQYF.

The rearrangement joins TRBV6-6 to TRBJ2-5, with 10 bases aligning to TRBD1. The length of the CDR3 is 15 residues. Germline CDR1 MNHNY, CDR2 SVGAGI (reference sequence). The trim removed 5 bases at V and 4 bases at J, leaving 7 bases unmatched. Here the CDR3 DNA reads TGTGCCAGCAGTCCCAGGACAGGGGGGACAGAGACCCAGTACTTC. Encoded protein: CASSPRTGGTETQYF.